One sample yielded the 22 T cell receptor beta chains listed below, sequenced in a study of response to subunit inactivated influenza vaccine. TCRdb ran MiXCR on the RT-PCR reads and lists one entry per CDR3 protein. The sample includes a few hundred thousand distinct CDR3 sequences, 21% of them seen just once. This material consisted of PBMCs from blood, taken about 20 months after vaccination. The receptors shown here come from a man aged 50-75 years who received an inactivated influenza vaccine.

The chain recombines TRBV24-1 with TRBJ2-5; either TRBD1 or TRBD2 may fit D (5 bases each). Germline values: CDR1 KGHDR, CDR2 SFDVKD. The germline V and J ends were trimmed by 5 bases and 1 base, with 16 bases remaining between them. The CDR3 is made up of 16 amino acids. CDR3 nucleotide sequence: TGTGCCACCAGTGTACATCCGGGACGTTCCCAAGAGACCCAGTACTTC. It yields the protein CATSVHPGRSQETQYF.

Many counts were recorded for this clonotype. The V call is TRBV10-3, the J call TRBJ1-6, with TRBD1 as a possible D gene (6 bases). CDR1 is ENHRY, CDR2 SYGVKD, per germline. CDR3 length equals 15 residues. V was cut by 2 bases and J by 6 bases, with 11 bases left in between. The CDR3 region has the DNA TGTGCCATCAGTGAGCGGGACAATCTTAATTCACCCCTCCACTTT. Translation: CAISERDNLNSPLHF.

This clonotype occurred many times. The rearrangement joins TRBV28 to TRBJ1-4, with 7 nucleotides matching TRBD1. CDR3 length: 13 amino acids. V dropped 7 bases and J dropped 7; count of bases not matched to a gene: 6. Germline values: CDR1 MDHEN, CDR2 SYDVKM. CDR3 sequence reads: CASNRQGPEKLFF. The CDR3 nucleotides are TGTGCCAGCAACCGACAGGGACCTGAAAAACTGTTTTTT.

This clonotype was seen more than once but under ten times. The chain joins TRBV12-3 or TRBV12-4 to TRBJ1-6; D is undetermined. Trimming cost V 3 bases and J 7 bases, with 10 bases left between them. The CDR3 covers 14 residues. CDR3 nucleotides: TGTGCCAGCAGTTTTTGGTTGGTGAATTCACCCCTCCACTTT. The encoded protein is CASSFWLVNSPLHF.

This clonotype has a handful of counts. The CDR3 sequence is CASSQDQNTGELFF. The DNA for the CDR3 is TGTGCCAGCAGCCAAGATCAGAACACCGGGGAGCTGTTTTTT. The chain has TRBV4-2 and TRBJ2-2; D call uncertain. Trimming cost V 0 bases and J 1 base, with 3 bases left between them. Germline lookup yields CDR1 LGHNA and CDR2 YNFKEQ. The CDR3 covers 14 residues.

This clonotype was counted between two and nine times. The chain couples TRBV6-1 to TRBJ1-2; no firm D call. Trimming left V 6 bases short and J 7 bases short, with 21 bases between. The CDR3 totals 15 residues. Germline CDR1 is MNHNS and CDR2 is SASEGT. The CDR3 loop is CASSLQHSGGSGYTF. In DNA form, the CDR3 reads TGTGCCAGCAGCCTACAACACTCCGGAGGGTCTGGCTACACCTTC.

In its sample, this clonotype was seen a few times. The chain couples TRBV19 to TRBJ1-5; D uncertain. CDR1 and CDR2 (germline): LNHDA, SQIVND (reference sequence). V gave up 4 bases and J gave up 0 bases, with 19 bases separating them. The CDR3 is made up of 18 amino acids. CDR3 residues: CASSTTAQRRTSNQPQHF. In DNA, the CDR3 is TGTGCCAGTAGTACAACCGCCCAACGACGGACTAGCAATCAGCCCCAGCATTTT.

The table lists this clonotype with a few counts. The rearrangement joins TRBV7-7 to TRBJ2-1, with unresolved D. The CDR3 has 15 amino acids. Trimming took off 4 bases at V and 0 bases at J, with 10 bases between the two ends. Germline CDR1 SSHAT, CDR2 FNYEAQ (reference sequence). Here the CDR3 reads CASSSGRVSYNEQFF. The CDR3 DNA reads TGTGCCAGCAGCTCTGGCAGAGTCTCCTACAATGAGCAGTTCTTC.

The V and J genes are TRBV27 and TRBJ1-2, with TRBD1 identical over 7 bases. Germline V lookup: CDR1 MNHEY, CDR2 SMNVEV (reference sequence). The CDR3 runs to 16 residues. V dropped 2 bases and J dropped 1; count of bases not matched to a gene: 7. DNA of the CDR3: TGTGCCAGCAGTTTAGGAGGGACAGTCCTTAACTATGGCTACACCTTC. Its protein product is CASSLGGTVLNYGYTF.

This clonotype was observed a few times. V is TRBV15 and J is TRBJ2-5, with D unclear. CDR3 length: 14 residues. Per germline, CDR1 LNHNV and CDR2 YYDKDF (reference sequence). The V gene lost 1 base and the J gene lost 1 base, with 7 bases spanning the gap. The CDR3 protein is CATSRGQIQETQYF. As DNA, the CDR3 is TGTGCCACCAGCAGAGGGCAGATCCAAGAGACCCAGTACTTC.

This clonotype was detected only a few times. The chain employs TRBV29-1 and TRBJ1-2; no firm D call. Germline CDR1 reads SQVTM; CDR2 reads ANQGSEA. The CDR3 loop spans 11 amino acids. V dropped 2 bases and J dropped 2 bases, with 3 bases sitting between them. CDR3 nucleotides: TGCAGCGTTGAACAGAACTATGGCTACACCTTC. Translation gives CSVEQNYGYTF.

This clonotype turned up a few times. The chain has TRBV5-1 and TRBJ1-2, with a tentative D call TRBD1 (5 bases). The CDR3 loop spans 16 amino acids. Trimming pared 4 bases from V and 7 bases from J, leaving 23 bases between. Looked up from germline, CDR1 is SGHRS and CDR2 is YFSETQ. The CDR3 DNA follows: TGCGCCAGCAGCAAGGAGGCAGGGACCCACTTGGGTGGCTACACCTTC. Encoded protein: CASSKEAGTHLGGYTF.

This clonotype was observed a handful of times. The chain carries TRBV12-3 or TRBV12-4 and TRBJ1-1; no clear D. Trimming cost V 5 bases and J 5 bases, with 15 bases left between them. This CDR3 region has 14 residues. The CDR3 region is CASSVMPRGTEAFF. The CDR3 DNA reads TGTGCCAGCAGTGTCATGCCCCGAGGGACTGAAGCTTTCTTT.

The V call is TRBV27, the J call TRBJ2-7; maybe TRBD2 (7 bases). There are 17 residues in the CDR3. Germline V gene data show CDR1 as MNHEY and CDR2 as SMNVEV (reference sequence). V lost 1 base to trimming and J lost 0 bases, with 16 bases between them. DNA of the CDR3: TGTGCCAGCAGTTTATGGGGAGGGGGACGTAGCTCCTACGAGCAGTACTTC. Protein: CASSLWGGGRSSYEQYF.

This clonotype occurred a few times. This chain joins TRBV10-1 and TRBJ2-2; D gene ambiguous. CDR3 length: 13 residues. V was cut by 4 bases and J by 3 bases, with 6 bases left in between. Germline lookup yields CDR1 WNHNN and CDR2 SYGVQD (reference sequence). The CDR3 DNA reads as TGCGCCAGCAGTGGGCAGTACACCGGGGAGCTGTTTTTT. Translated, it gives CASSGQYTGELFF.

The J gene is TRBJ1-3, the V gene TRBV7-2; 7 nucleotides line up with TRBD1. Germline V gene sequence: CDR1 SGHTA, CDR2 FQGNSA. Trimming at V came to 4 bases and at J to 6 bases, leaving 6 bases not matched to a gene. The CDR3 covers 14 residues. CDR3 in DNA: TGTGCCAGCAGCTCGACAGGGATGGTAAACACCATATATTTT. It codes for CASSSTGMVNTIYF.

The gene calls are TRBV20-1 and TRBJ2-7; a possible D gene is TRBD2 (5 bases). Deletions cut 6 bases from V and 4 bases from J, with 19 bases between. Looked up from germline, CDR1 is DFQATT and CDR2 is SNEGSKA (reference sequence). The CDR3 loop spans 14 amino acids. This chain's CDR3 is CSAPRSGRLYEQYF. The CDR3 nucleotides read TGCAGTGCCCCACGGAGCGGCCGGTTGTACGAGCAGTACTTC.

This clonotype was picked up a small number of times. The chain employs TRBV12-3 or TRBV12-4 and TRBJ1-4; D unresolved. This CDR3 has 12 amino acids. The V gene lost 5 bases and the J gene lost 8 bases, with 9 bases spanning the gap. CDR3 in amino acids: CASSAYREKLFF. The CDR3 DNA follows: TGTGCCAGCAGTGCGTATAGGGAAAAACTGTTTTTT.

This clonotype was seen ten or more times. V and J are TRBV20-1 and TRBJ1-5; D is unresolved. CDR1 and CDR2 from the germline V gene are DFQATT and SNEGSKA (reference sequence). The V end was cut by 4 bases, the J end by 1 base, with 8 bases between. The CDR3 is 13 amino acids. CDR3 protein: CSATPGSNQPQHF. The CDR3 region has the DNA TGCAGTGCTACCCCCGGGAGCAATCAGCCCCAGCATTTT.

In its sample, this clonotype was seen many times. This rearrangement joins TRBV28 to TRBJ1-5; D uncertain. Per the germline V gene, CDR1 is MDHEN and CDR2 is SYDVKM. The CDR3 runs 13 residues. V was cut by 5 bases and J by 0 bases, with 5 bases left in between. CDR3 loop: CASSTDSNQPQHF. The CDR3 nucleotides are TGTGCCAGCAGTACAGATAGCAATCAGCCCCAGCATTTT.

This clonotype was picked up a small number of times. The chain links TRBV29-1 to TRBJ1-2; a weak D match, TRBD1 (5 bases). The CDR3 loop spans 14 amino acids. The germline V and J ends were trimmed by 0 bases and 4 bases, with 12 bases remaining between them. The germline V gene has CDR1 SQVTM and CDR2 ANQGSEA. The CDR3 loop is CSVEEPGGSYGYTF. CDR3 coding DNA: TGCAGCGTTGAAGAACCGGGGGGTAGCTATGGCTACACCTTC.

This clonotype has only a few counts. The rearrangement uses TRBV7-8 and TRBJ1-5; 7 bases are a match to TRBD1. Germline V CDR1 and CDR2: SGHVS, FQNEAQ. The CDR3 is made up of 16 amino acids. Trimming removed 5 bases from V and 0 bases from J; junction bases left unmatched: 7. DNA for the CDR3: TGTGCCAGCAGCCCGGGACAGATTTATAGCAATCAGCCCCAGCATTTT. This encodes CASSPGQIYSNQPQHF. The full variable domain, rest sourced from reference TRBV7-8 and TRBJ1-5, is GAGVSQSPRYKVAKRGQDVALRCDPISGHVSLFWYQQALGQGPEFLTYFQNEAQLDKSGLPSDRFFAERPEGSVSTLKIQRTQQEDSAVYLCASSPGQIYSNQPQHFGDGTRLSIL.